This T cell receptor (beta chain) is drawn from a study of T cell responses to AZD1222 COVID-19 vaccine. Study-level points and caveats: Clonal diversity may have been underestimated, and the donors were mostly white British, with more females than males. Just a handful of people given AZD1222 tested seropositive at baseline. Repertoires were obtained solely post-peak T cell response.

Notes on this clone: What it binds is not known.

Here immunoSEQ multiplex PCR was the method, and the copy in TCRdb shows in-frame clones only, minus some. The data hold fewer than 180,000 clones, with about 93% observed a single time. V lost 2 bases to trimming and J lost 0 bases, with 11 bases between them. The germline V gene has CDR1 MNHNS and CDR2 SASEGT. The CDR3 is 16 residues long. The rearrangement uses TRBV6-1 and TRBJ1-5, with D uncertain. Sample: peripheral blood, taken 28 days after the second AZD1222 dose. The TCR originated in an adult who received the AZD1222 COVID-19 vaccine. The CDR3 sequence: CASSEFGQISNQPQHF. In nucleotides, the CDR3 is TGTGCCAGCAGTGAATTTGGGCAGATTAGCAATCAGCCCCAGCATTTT.